A selection of T cell receptor beta chains follows, all from one sample in a study of technical replicates of blood from a few donors. Libraries were prepared by immunoSEQ multiplex PCR; TCRdb keeps only in-frame clonotypes and omits some of them. The sample lists 80,000 or so clones, 90% to 98% occurring once. Sequencing was carried out using T cells isolated from PBMCs. The source of these receptors is a human donor in good health. Both conserved end residues are part of each CDR3. D genes are given only for firm matches. Clone sizes are given selectively: once, few, many, or a class where the clone is expanded.

.,.,TRBJ2-3,TRBV11-2,TGTGCCAGCAGCCTCGGAACCGGGACTACAGATACGCAGTATTTT,CASSLGTGTTDTQYF
.,.,TRBJ1-1,TRBV29-1,TGCAGCGTTGAAGAAGGGGGGGTTAAAGCTTTCTTT,CSVEEGGVKAFF
.,.,TRBJ1-4,TRBV18,TGTGCCAGCTCACCATCTATCCCGGGGGTGGGTGAAAAACTGTTTTTT,CASSPSIPGVGEKLFF
.,once,TRBJ2-2,TRBV7-2,TGTGCCAGCAGCTTAGCGCCCCCGGGGGGCTCCACCTCGATTAGCACCGGGGAGCTGTTTTTT,CASSLAPPGGSTSISTGELFF
TRBD2,.,TRBJ2-7,TRBV9,TGTGCCAGCAGCCCCCACGCGGCTAGCGGATCCTACGAGCAGTACTTC,CASSPHAASGSYEQYF
.,.,TRBJ2-2,TRBV10-3,TGTGCCATCAGGCCCGGGATCAACACCGGGGAGCTGTTTTTT,CAIRPGINTGELFF
TRBD1,.,TRBJ1-1,TRBV29-1,TGCAGCGTTGGGAGGGACAGTGAAGCTTTCTTT,CSVGRDSEAFF
TRBD2,once,TRBJ2-1,TRBV29-1,TGCAGCGTCGACGGGACTAGCGGGAGCACCTACAATGAGCAGTTCTTC,CSVDGTSGSTYNEQFF
.,.,TRBJ2-3,TRBV12-2,TGTGCAAGTCGCTGGGGCCTCGGACAGGAGAATACGCAGTATTTT,CASRWGLGQENTQYF
TRBD1,.,TRBJ1-1,TRBV5-4,TGTGCCAGCAGCTTGACACAGGGGGCGGGCACTGAAGCTTTCTTT,CASSLTQGAGTEAFF
TRBD2,.,TRBJ2-1,TRBV11-2,TGTGCCAGCAGCTTAGTAAACGGGGGGGCGATTACGGACAATGAGCAGTTCTTC,CASSLVNGGAITDNEQFF
.,.,TRBJ2-3,TRBV30,TGTGCCTGGAGTGTCGGGGTTAACACAGATACGCAGTATTTT,CAWSVGVNTDTQYF
.,.,TRBJ2-3,TRBV20-1,TGCAGCGGCGAGGGCACAGATACGCAGTATTTT,CSGEGTDTQYF
.,.,TRBJ2-7,TRBV5-1,TGCGCCAGCAGCTTGAGGGGGGGGGTTTCCTACGAGCAGTACTTC,CASSLRGGVSYEQYF
TRBD1,.,TRBJ1-1,TRBV2,TGTGCCAGCAGGGGACAGGTTAACACTGAAGCTTTCTTT,CASRGQVNTEAFF
.,.,TRBJ1-3,TRBV5-1,TGCGCCAGCAGCTTGACCCTCGGGTACGGAAACACCATATATTTT,CASSLTLGYGNTIYF
TRBD1,.,TRBJ1-1,TRBV28,TGTGCCAGCAGTTTACGGGGACAGACAAGGGGGACTGAAGCTTTCTTT,CASSLRGQTRGTEAFF
.,few,TRBJ1-6,TRBV7-9,TGTGCCAGCAGCCCGAGTCTAGATAATTCACCCCTCCACTTT,CASSPSLDNSPLHF
TRBD1,.,TRBJ2-5,TRBV27,TGTGCCAGCAGTTCATACGGGACAGTCCAAGAGACCCAGTACTTC,CASSSYGTVQETQYF
TRBD2,.,TRBJ2-7,TRBV11-2,TGTGCCAGCAGCCGACTAGCGGGCCTCTACGAGCAGTACTTC,CASSRLAGLYEQYF
.,.,TRBJ1-1,TRBV28,TGTGCCAGCAGTTTAGCCCGAGGAGTGAACACTGAAGCTTTCTTT,CASSLARGVNTEAFF
.,.,TRBJ2-7,TRBV21-1,TGTGCCAGCAGCGGCCGCACAGTAGTAGACGAGCAGTACTTC,CASSGRTVVDEQYF
.,.,TRBJ2-7,TRBV18,TGTGCCAGCTCACCTCAGGGTGGGACATTCTACGAGCAGTACTTC,CASSPQGGTFYEQYF
.,.,TRBJ1-1,TRBV10-3,TGTGCCATCAGACCCCCTGACATGAACACTGAAGCTTTCTTT,CAIRPPDMNTEAFF
.,.,TRBJ1-2,TRBV30,TGTGCCTGGGCGAGGGGGGGCCTTGCTTTTGCGTATGGCTACACCTTC,CAWARGGLAFAYGYTF
TRBD1,few,TRBJ2-3,TRBV5-8,TGTGCCAGCAGCTTGTCCTGGGGGACAGGGGGCACAGATACGCAGTATTTT,CASSLSWGTGGTDTQYF
.,.,TRBJ1-1,TRBV9,TGTGCCAGCAGCGGGCAGGGGTCTTTAATGAACACTGAAGCTTTCTTT,CASSGQGSLMNTEAFF
.,once,TRBJ1-2,TRBV19,TGTGCCAGTAGTGAGGCAAACTATGGCTACACCTTC,CASSEANYGYTF
.,.,TRBJ2-3,TRBV25-1,TGTGCCAGCAGGGAGGGCGGGAGCACAGATACGCAGTATTTT,CASREGGSTDTQYF
.,.,TRBJ1-3,TRBV10-1,TGCGCCAGCAGTGCCCCTCCGGGGTACGGAAACACCATATATTTT,CASSAPPGYGNTIYF
.,.,TRBJ2-3,TRBV9,TGTGCCAGCAGCTCGGCGGGCAGACCTAGCACAGATACGCAGTATTTT,CASSSAGRPSTDTQYF
.,.,TRBJ2-3,TRBV2,TGTGCCAGCAGTGAAAAGGGGAGGACCACAGATACGCAGTATTTT,CASSEKGRTTDTQYF
.,.,TRBJ2-7,TRBV25-1,TGTGCCAGCAGTGACCCAAACAAGGAGGGTGAGCAGTACTTC,CASSDPNKEGEQYF
.,once,TRBJ1-1,TRBV5-1,TGCGCCAGCAGCTTGGGAACTCAGGGGACTGAAGCTTTCTTT,CASSLGTQGTEAFF
.,.,TRBJ2-6,TRBV27,TGTGCCAGCAGTTTTACTTCCTCTGGGGCCAACGTCCTGACTTTC,CASSFTSSGANVLTF
.,once,TRBJ2-1,TRBV5-4,TGTGCCAGCAGCCTAATGCAAAGGAGTGGTGAGCAGTTCTTC,CASSLMQRSGEQFF
TRBD1,.,TRBJ1-2,TRBV5-5,TGTGCCAGCAGCCGGACACGGACAGGGGCGAACCTATACTATGGCTACACCTTC,CASSRTRTGANLYYGYTF
.,.,TRBJ2-2,TRBV7-3,TGTGCCAGCAGCGAGAACAGGGCCGGGGAGCTGTTTTTT,CASSENRAGELFF
.,.,TRBJ2-3,TRBV11-2,TGTGCCAGCAGCTTAGGTCTAGCGGAGGGGGCAGATACGCAGTATTTT,CASSLGLAEGADTQYF
TRBD1,.,TRBJ1-2,TRBV5-5,TGTGCCAGCAGCTCCACCCCAGACAGGGTAAGAAGCGACTATGGCTACACCTTC,CASSSTPDRVRSDYGYTF
.,.,TRBJ2-6,TRBV7-7,TGTGCCAGCAGCAGGGGCGCAAGCTCTGGGGCCAACGTCCTGACTTTC,CASSRGASSGANVLTF
.,.,TRBJ1-5,TRBV9,TGTGCCAGCAGCGAGGGGGGAGGGGTCGGCCAGCCCCAGCATTTT,CASSEGGGVGQPQHF
TRBD2,.,TRBJ2-1,TRBV27,TGTGCCAGCAGACCCCGAATAGCGGGAGACCACAATGAGCAGTTCTTC,CASRPRIAGDHNEQFF
.,.,TRBJ1-5,TRBV19,TGTGCCAGTACCGCGTCCAGGGGTAACAATCAGCCCCAGCATTTT,CASTASRGNNQPQHF
.,once,TRBJ1-5,TRBV19,TGTGCCAGTATTGACCAGGGAAATAGCAATCAGCCCCAGCATTTT,CASIDQGNSNQPQHF
TRBD1,.,TRBJ1-5,TRBV10-2,TGCGCCAGCAGTGAGGGACAGGGCAATCAGCCCCAGCATTTT,CASSEGQGNQPQHF
TRBD1,.,TRBJ1-1,TRBV7-9,TGTGCCACCTACTACAGGGGCCGCCGGGGGGGGACTGAAGCTTTCTTT,CATYYRGRRGGTEAFF
.,.,TRBJ2-5,TRBV14,TGTGCCAGCAGCCACCCCGGACAACCAGCCCAAGAGACCCAGTACTTC,CASSHPGQPAQETQYF
TRBD2,.,TRBJ2-1,TRBV6-1,TGTGCCAGCAGTGAAGTCGGAGGCGGGGGGGCCCATGAGCAGTTCTTC,CASSEVGGGGAHEQFF
TRBD2,.,TRBJ2-1,TRBV6-5,TGTGCCATCTCCCCGAGCGGGAGTTTTTACAATGAGCAGTTCTTC,CAISPSGSFYNEQFF
.,.,TRBJ2-7,TRBV27,TGTGCCAGCAGTTTTAACAGCGGAGGAGACGAGCAGTACTTC,CASSFNSGGDEQYF
TRBD2,.,TRBJ2-7,TRBV7-6,TGTGCCAGCAGCTTTACATCCGGGACTAGCTACGAGCAGTACTTC,CASSFTSGTSYEQYF
TRBD2,.,TRBJ2-1,TRBV9,TGTGCCAGCAGCGTTAGCGGGTATGAGCAGTTCTTC,CASSVSGYEQFF